The source of this T cell receptor beta chain is a study of T-cell reconstitution after alpha-beta-depleted transplantation in children. This clonotype was seen only a few times. Its antigen remains unknown. Whole-study results and caveats: T-cell counts and diversity at one year post-transplant came mainly from newly produced T cells. Several hundred graft clones that had expanded were reportedly the source of alpha-beta T cells about two months after transplant.

Preparation of the TCRbeta library involved a method that used unique molecular identifiers. TCRdb re-analysed the PCR reads in MiXCR, keeping a single row per CDR3 protein. The sample includes hundreds of thousands of distinct CDR3 sequences, 13% of them seen just once. The receptor's source is a male patient younger than 18 who had a stem cell transplant for acute myeloid leukemia, so the T cells may come from the graft donor. Here the sequenced sample was PBMCs, mostly from graft donor cells, taken 360 days after TCRalphabeta/CD19-depleted stem cell transplant.

The CDR3, as DNA: TGTGCCAGCAGTCCTTGGTCCGCACTGGGACCTGAAGAGACCCAGTACTTC. Its translation is CASSPWSALGPEETQYF. The chain employs TRBV27 and TRBJ2-5; D tentatively reads TRBD1 or TRBD2 (5 bases each). The V end lost 5 bases, the J end lost 3 bases, and 22 bases lay between the germline ends. CDR3 length: 17 amino acids. From germline, CDR1 is MNHEY and CDR2 SMNVEV (reference sequence).